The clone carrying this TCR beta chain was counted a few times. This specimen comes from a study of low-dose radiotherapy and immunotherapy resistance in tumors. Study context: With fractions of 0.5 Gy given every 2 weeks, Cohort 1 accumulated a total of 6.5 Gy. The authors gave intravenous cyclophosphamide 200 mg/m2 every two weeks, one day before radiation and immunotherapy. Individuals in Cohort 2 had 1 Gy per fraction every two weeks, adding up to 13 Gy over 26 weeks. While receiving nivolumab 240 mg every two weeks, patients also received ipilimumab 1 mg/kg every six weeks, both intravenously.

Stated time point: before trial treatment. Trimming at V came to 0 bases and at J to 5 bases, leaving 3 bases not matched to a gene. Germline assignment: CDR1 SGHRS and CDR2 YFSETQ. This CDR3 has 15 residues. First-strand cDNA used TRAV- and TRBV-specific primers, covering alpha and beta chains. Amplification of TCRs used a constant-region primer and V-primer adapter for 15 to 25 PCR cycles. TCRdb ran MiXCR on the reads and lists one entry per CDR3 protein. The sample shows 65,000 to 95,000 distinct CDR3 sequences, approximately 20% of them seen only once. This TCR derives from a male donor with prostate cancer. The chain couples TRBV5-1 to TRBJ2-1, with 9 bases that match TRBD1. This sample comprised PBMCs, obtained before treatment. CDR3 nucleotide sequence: TGCGCCAGCAGCTTGGAACAGGGGGCTAACAATGAGCAGTTCTTC. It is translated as CASSLEQGANNEQFF.